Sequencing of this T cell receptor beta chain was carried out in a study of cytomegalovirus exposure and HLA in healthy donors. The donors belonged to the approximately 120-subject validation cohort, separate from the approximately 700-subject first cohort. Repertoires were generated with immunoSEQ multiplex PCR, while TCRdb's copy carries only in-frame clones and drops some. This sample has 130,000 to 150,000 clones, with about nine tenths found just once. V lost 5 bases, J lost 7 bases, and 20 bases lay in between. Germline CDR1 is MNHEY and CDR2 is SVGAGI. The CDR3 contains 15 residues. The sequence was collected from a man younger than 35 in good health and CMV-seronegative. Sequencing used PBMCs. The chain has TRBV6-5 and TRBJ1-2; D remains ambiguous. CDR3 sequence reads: CASSIGEVPWSGYTF. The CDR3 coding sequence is TGTGCCAGCAGTATTGGCGAGGTCCCCTGGAGTGGCTACACCTTC.